This T cell receptor beta chain originates from a study of T-cell reconstitution after alpha-beta-depleted transplantation in children. Preparing the TCRbeta library involved the use of unique molecular identifiers. MiXCR, run by TCRdb on the PCR reads, gives a single entry per CDR3 protein. The profile shows hundreds of thousands of distinct CDR3 sequences, roughly 18% of them singletons. V dropped 4 bases and J dropped 6 bases, with 18 bases sitting between them. Germline V gives CDR1 SQVTM, CDR2 ANQGSEA. There are 15 residues in the CDR3. The sample holds a few counts of this clonotype. The chain carries TRBV29-1 and TRBJ2-2, with D maybe TRBD1 (7 bases). The sample consisted of PBMCs from the stem cell graft donor, taken from the stem cell graft. The sequence came from a human donor who donated a stem cell graft to a child with acute lymphoblastic leukemia. The DNA for the CDR3 is TGCAGCGTTGCCGGGACAGTAAGGGAGGCCGGGGAGCTGTTTTTT. Its translation: CSVAGTVREAGELFF.